These 29 T cell receptor beta chains were all obtained from the same sample, sequenced in a study of cytomegalovirus exposure and HLA in healthy donors. It was with 60 Vbeta and 13 Jbeta primers that the PCR ran. Assay: immunoSEQ multiplex PCR; the TCRdb copy retains only in-frame clones and omits some. The data hold 150,000 to 200,000 clones, with approximately 80% observed a single time. Sequenced sample: PBMCs. The source of these receptors is a woman in her thirties or forties in good health and CMV-seronegative.

The rearrangement links TRBV19 to TRBJ2-7; TRBD2 might be the D (5 bases). The germline V gene has CDR1 LNHDA and CDR2 SQIVND (reference sequence). Trimming left V 3 bases short and J 0 bases short, with 6 bases between. This CDR3 has 13 amino acids. The CDR3 coding sequence is TGTGCCAGTAGTATTGGGAGCTCCTACGAGCAGTACTTC. Residues: CASSIGSSYEQYF.

V gene TRBV18 combines with J gene TRBJ2-6; 10 nucleotides agree with TRBD1. The CDR3 extends over 18 amino acids. After removal of 5 bases from V and 4 bases from J, the junction contained 11 bases not matched to a gene. Germline lookup yields CDR1 KGHSH and CDR2 LQKENI. The CDR3 region is CASSATTGGALGANVLTF. Written as DNA, the CDR3 is TGTGCCAGCTCAGCGACGACAGGGGGCGCGTTAGGGGCCAACGTCCTGACTTTC.

This chain connects TRBV28 to TRBJ1-2, with D perhaps TRBD1 (5 bases). Germline loops: CDR1 MDHEN, CDR2 SYDVKM. The CDR3 is 14 amino acids. V was trimmed by 3 bases and J by 5 bases, leaving 13 bases between them. CDR3: CASSLADRPYGYTF. The DNA for the CDR3 is TGTGCCAGCAGTTTGGCCGACAGACCGTATGGCTACACCTTC.

The chain links TRBV7-2 to TRBJ1-6; D ambiguous. CDR3 length: 15 residues. The germline V gene has CDR1 SGHTA and CDR2 FQGNSA. V shed 1 base and J shed 13 bases, with 17 bases lying between them. DNA for the CDR3: TGTGCCAGCAGCTTAGTGGCGGCTCCTACCGAGCCCCTCCACTTT. Translating it yields CASSLVAAPTEPLHF. The variable domain in full, completed from reference TRBV7-2 and TRBJ1-6, reads GAGVSQSPSNKVTEKGKDVELRCDPISGHTALYWYRQSLGQGLEFLIYFQGNSAPDKSGLPSDRFSAERTGGSVSTLTIQRTQQEDSAVYLCASSLVAAPTEPLHFGNGTRLTVT.

The chain links TRBV10-1 to TRBJ2-2, with 13 positions matching TRBD2. With V trimmed by 5 bases and J by 1 base, 7 bases remained unmatched. Germline CDR1 and CDR2: WNHNN and SYGVQD (reference sequence). The CDR3 totals 18 residues. CDR3 region: CASSMTSGGPWNTGELFF. CDR3 DNA: TGCGCCAGCAGTATGACTAGCGGGGGGCCGTGGAACACCGGGGAGCTGTTTTTT.

The chain couples TRBV5-6 to TRBJ2-6, with D maybe TRBD2 (6 bases). With 4 bases removed from V and 4 bases from J, the gap between germline ends came to 12 bases. This CDR3 contains 15 residues. The germline V gene encodes CDR1 SGHDT and CDR2 YYEEEE. The CDR3 nucleotides are TGTGCCAGCAGCGGAGGGGTGTCCGGGGCCAACGTCCTGACTTTC. Amino acids: CASSGGVSGANVLTF.

This clone has just one count. The chain is built from TRBV7-3 and TRBJ2-3, with D perhaps TRBD1 (5 bases). V was clipped by 1 base and J by 4 bases, with 6 bases between them. Germline assignment: CDR1 SGHTA and CDR2 FQGTGA. CDR3 length: 13 amino acids. The CDR3 sequence is CASSLSRADTQYF. CDR3 in DNA: TGTGCCAGCAGCTTAAGCAGGGCAGATACGCAGTATTTT.

The chain has TRBV25-1 and TRBJ2-7; no clear D gene. Trimming cost V 3 bases and J 3 bases, with 3 bases left between them. The length of the CDR3 is 11 residues. Per germline, CDR1 MGHDK and CDR2 SYGVNS. CDR3 in amino acids: CASSDYYEQYF. The CDR3 bases are TGTGCCAGCAGTGATTACTACGAGCAGTACTTC.

This clone is a singleton in its sample. The rearrangement joins TRBV6-6 to TRBJ1-5, with D perhaps TRBD1 (5 bases). Germline V CDR1 and CDR2: MNHNY, SVGAGI (reference sequence). V was cut by 5 bases and J by 5 bases, with 16 bases left in between. This CDR3 has 15 residues. CDR3 DNA sequence: TGTGCCAGCAGTCTGAAGGGGTCGGGTCATCAGCCCCAGCATTTT. Its translation is CASSLKGSGHQPQHF.

The V gene is TRBV5-1, the J gene TRBJ2-6; perhaps TRBD1 as D (6 bases). This CDR3 contains 14 residues. V was cut by 4 bases and J by 3 bases, with 8 bases left in between. CDR1 is SGHRS and CDR2 is YFSETQ in the germline V gene. The CDR3 nucleotides are TGCGCCAGCAGCCCACAGGGTGGGGCCAACGTCCTGACTTTC. This translates into CASSPQGGANVLTF.

This clone was detected a few times. The V and J genes are TRBV7-2 and TRBJ1-1; the D gene is possibly TRBD1 (5 bases). CDR1 is SGHTA, CDR2 FQGNSA, per germline. This CDR3 has 17 residues. The V end was cut by 7 bases, the J end by 2 bases, with 23 bases between. CDR3 in DNA: TGTGCCAGCACCCCCGGCTCGGGGCGGGGATTTAACACTGAAGCTTTCTTT. This gives the protein CASTPGSGRGFNTEAFF.

This clone was observed once. The J gene is TRBJ1-2, the V gene TRBV7-2; D unclear. The germline V gene has CDR1 SGHTA and CDR2 FQGNSA. The CDR3 totals 12 residues. V lost 5 bases and J 8 bases, leaving 12 bases between the germline ends. CDR3 sequence: CASSIIRLGYTF. DNA for the CDR3: TGTGCCAGCAGCATCATACGACTAGGCTACACCTTC.

This rearrangement joins TRBV25-1 to TRBJ2-5; D perhaps matches TRBD2 (6 bases). V lost 2 bases and J 4 bases, leaving 11 bases between the germline ends. In germline, CDR1 is MGHDK, CDR2 SYGVNS. CDR3 size: 14 residues. DNA of the CDR3: TGTGCCAGCAGTGAAGGGACTCTAGGAGAGACCCAGTACTTC. This sequence encodes CASSEGTLGETQYF.

The chain couples TRBV19 to TRBJ1-5, with 9 positions matching TRBD1. Germline lookup yields CDR1 LNHDA and CDR2 SQIVND (reference sequence). The CDR3 has 15 amino acids. After removal of 3 bases from V and 4 bases from J, the junction contained 4 bases not matched to a gene. CDR3 region: CASSIQGQGNQPQHF. The CDR3 bases are TGTGCCAGTAGTATTCAGGGACAGGGAAATCAGCCCCAGCATTTT.

The V and J genes are TRBV19 and TRBJ2-7; weak D call: TRBD1 (5 bases). V gave up 4 bases and J gave up 0 bases, with 10 bases separating them. This CDR3 region has 14 residues. The germline CDR1 and CDR2 sequences are LNHDA and SQIVND (reference sequence). Here the CDR3 reads CASSTRQSSYEQYF. The CDR3 coding sequence is TGTGCCAGTAGTACTCGACAGAGCTCCTACGAGCAGTACTTC.

The table lists this clone with a count of one. This chain links TRBV7-2 with TRBJ1-2, with D hard to call. The length of the CDR3 is 14 residues. Trimming removed 3 bases from V and 2 bases from J, with 10 bases in between. Germline V gene lookup returns CDR1 SGHTA and CDR2 FQGNSA. The DNA for the CDR3 is TGTGCCAGCAGCTTGAGTTGGGAGAACTATGGCTACACCTTC. Protein sequence: CASSLSWENYGYTF.

V and J are TRBV11-2 and TRBJ2-3; TRBD2 aligns across 7 bases. V dropped 3 bases and J dropped 1; count of bases not matched to a gene: 1. Germline values: CDR1 SGHAT, CDR2 FQNNGV. This CDR3 has 14 residues. The CDR3 is CASSFTSGTDTQYF. As DNA, the CDR3 is TGTGCCAGCAGCTTTACTAGCGGCACAGATACGCAGTATTTT.

The sample holds a few counts of this clone. The V call is TRBV18, the J call TRBJ2-1; TRBD2 aligns across 7 bases. CDR3 length equals 17 residues. Trimming cost V 4 bases and J 6 bases; bases outside gene matches: 15. CDR1 is KGHSH and CDR2 is LQKENI in the germline V gene. CDR3 in amino acids: CASSRGLVGAGGNEQFF. CDR3 in DNA: TGTGCCAGCTCACGCGGACTAGTCGGGGCTGGGGGCAATGAGCAGTTCTTC.

CDR3 residues: CASSQPRQGAGGYTF. CDR3 sequence (DNA): TGCGCCAGCAGCCAGCCCCGACAGGGGGCGGGTGGCTACACCTTC. The rearrangement links TRBV4-1 to TRBJ1-2, with 10 bases matching TRBD1. Losses at the gene ends were 3 bases for V and 7 bases for J; bases not matched to a gene: 8. Looked up from germline, CDR1 is MGHRA and CDR2 is YSYEKL. This CDR3 region has 15 residues.

The genes are TRBV28 and TRBJ2-7, with D possibly TRBD2 on 5 matching bases. The V gene lost 6 bases and the J gene lost 6 bases, with 6 bases spanning the gap. The germline CDR1 and CDR2 sequences are MDHEN and SYDVKM. The CDR3 totals 10 residues. DNA of the CDR3: TGTGCCAGCAGACGGGGCGAGCAGTACTTC. Translating it yields CASRRGEQYF.

This clone was found once. The chain employs TRBV27 and TRBJ1-6; the D gene is possibly TRBD1 (6 bases). From germline, CDR1 is MNHEY and CDR2 SMNVEV (reference sequence). Trimming cost V 7 bases and J 5 bases, with 21 bases left between them. The CDR3 loop spans 17 amino acids. The CDR3, as DNA: TGTGCCAGCATCAACCCCTCCCGCGCAGGGGATAATTCACCCCTCCACTTT. Translated, it gives CASINPSRAGDNSPLHF.

V gene TRBV27 combines with J gene TRBJ1-6; the D is unclear. In germline, CDR1 is MNHEY, CDR2 SMNVEV (reference sequence). Trimming removed 5 bases at V and 8 bases at J, with 10 bases between. There are 13 residues in the CDR3. Written as DNA, the CDR3 is TGTGCCAGCAGTCCCACGGGATATTCACCCCTCCACTTT. Amino acid sequence: CASSPTGYSPLHF.

The J gene is TRBJ2-1, the V gene TRBV18; TRBD2 is a possible D gene (7 bases). CDR1 and CDR2 (germline): KGHSH, LQKENI. Trimming stripped 1 base from V and 5 bases from J, with 12 bases between. The CDR3 extends over 15 amino acids. CDR3 in DNA: TGTGCCAGCTCACCACGGGGGGGCTGGGACAATGAGCAGTTCTTC. Its protein is CASSPRGGWDNEQFF.

The V gene is TRBV7-9, the J gene TRBJ1-1; TRBD1 is a possible D gene (6 bases). V lost 6 bases and J lost 7, with 9 bases in between. Per germline, CDR1 SEHNR and CDR2 FQNEAQ (reference sequence). This CDR3 region has 11 residues. CDR3 sequence reads: CASSRQVEAFF. CDR3 coding DNA: TGTGCCAGCAGTCGACAGGTTGAAGCTTTCTTT.

V and J are TRBV7-9 and TRBJ2-7; maybe TRBD2 (5 bases). Germline V CDR1 and CDR2: SEHNR, FQNEAQ (reference sequence). Trimming took off 5 bases at V and 3 bases at J, with 14 bases between the two ends. The CDR3 contains 14 residues. The CDR3 reads CASSPTQSGYEQYF. The CDR3 region has the DNA TGTGCCAGCAGCCCGACCCAGAGCGGCTACGAGCAGTACTTC. The variable domain in full, completed from reference TRBV7-9 and TRBJ2-7, reads DTGVSQNPRHKITKRGQNVTFRCDPISEHNRLYWYRQTLGQGPEFLTYFQNEAQLEKSRLLSDRFSAERPKGSFSTLEIQRTEQGDSAMYLCASSPTQSGYEQYFGPGTRLTVT.

This chain uses TRBV5-4 with TRBJ2-5; TRBD2 matches 12 bases. The V and J ends lost 3 bases and 5 bases, in that order; junction bases with no gene match: 11. The CDR3 has 17 residues. CDR1 and CDR2 (germline): SGHNT, YYREEE (reference sequence). The CDR3 loop is CASSSRASGGARETQYF. The DNA of the CDR3 is TGTGCCAGCAGCTCGAGGGCTAGCGGGGGGGCCAGGGAGACCCAGTACTTC.

This clone was found a few times. The CDR3 is CASSLVGLETEQYF. CDR3 bases: TGTGCCAGCAGCTTAGTTGGCCTAGAAACCGAGCAGTACTTC. The chain recombines TRBV11-2 with TRBJ2-7; D remains unclear. The CDR3 has 14 residues. Trimming took 1 base from V and 6 from J, leaving 13 bases between them. In germline, CDR1 is SGHAT, CDR2 FQNNGV.

V and J are TRBV2 and TRBJ2-2, with 9 bases aligning to TRBD1. This CDR3 region has 16 residues. The V segment lost 5 bases and the J segment 3 bases; nucleotides outside the gene matches: 7. Germline-derived CDR1 and CDR2 are SNHLY and FYNNEI. The CDR3 protein is CASSLGGQGYTGELFF. CDR3 DNA: TGTGCCAGCAGTCTCGGCGGACAGGGGTACACCGGGGAGCTGTTTTTT.

This chain joins TRBV5-1 and TRBJ2-5, with D tentatively TRBD1 (6 bases). V lost 2 bases, J lost 4 bases, and 15 bases lay in between. Germline loops: CDR1 SGHRS, CDR2 YFSETQ. CDR3 length: 15 amino acids. As DNA, the CDR3 is TGCGCCAGCAGCTTCCGTTTGGGGGCGCGAGAGACCCAGTACTTC. Translated, it gives CASSFRLGARETQYF.